These 32 T cell receptor beta chains came from one sample sequenced in a study of cytotoxic CD8 clonotypes in ibrutinib-treated CLL. Clones were sequenced by immunoSEQ multiplex PCR, and TCRdb holds only the in-frame ones, with some missing. The sample contains some 350,000 clones, around 66% of which appear only once. Sequenced material: PBMCs, taken after 36 months of ibrutinib treatment. Receptors originate from a human donor with chronic lymphocytic leukemia.

This clone appeared a few times. The rearrangement links TRBV4-1 to TRBJ1-5; 7 positions match TRBD1. This CDR3 is built from 16 residues. With V trimmed by 0 bases and J by 4 bases, 6 bases remained unmatched. Germline assignment: CDR1 MGHRA and CDR2 YSYEKL. Here the CDR3 reads CASSQERGQMNQPQHF. Here the CDR3 DNA reads TGCGCCAGCAGCCAAGAAAGGGGACAGATGAATCAGCCCCAGCATTTT.

V and J are TRBV9 and TRBJ2-2, with no clear D. CDR1 is SGDLS and CDR2 is YYNGEE in the germline V gene. Trimming cost V 0 bases and J 1 base, with 4 bases left between them. The CDR3 is made up of 14 amino acids. The CDR3 spells CASSVGLNTGELFF. The DNA for the CDR3 is TGTGCCAGCAGCGTAGGTCTGAACACCGGGGAGCTGTTTTTT. Full variable domain (remainder filled in from reference TRBV9 and TRBJ2-2): DSGVTQTPKHLITATGQRVTLRCSPRSGDLSVYWYQQSLDQGLQFLIQYYNGEERAKGNILERFSAQQFPDLHSELNLSSLELGDSALYFCASSVGLNTGELFFGEGSRLTVL.

This rearrangement joins TRBV14 to TRBJ2-3, with TRBD2 identical over 7 bases. Germline CDR1 reads SGHDN; CDR2 reads FVKESK. V dropped 0 bases and J dropped 4; count of bases not matched to a gene: 7. CDR3 length equals 16 residues. For the CDR3, the DNA is TGTGCCAGCAGCCAAGATCTCCGTCGGGGGGCAGATACGCAGTATTTT. This encodes CASSQDLRRGADTQYF.

The chain links TRBV28 to TRBJ2-1; TRBD2 agrees at 14 bases. Per germline, CDR1 MDHEN and CDR2 SYDVKM. The CDR3 consists of 18 residues. The V segment lost 6 bases and the J segment 7 bases; nucleotides outside the gene matches: 14. The DNA for the CDR3 is TGTGCCAGCAGCTTAACCCCACTGGGACTAGCGGGAGCGAATGAGCAGTTCTTC. This encodes CASSLTPLGLAGANEQFF.

V usage is TRBV29-1 and J usage is TRBJ2-7, with 12 bases matching TRBD1. There are 13 residues in the CDR3. The ends lost 4 bases at V and 7 bases at J; junction bases unmatched: 5. Germline V lookup: CDR1 SQVTM, CDR2 ANQGSEA. The DNA for the CDR3 is TGCAGCGTTGGGGACAGGGGGCTTTGGGAGCAGTACTTC. It encodes CSVGDRGLWEQYF.

About this clone: At the DNA level, this CDR3 is encoded by other sequences in the same sample as well. This chain joins TRBV6-5 and TRBJ2-7, with 7 bases matching TRBD1. Losses at the gene ends were 6 bases for V and 3 bases for J; bases not matched to a gene: 2. This CDR3 is built from 12 residues. Germline loops: CDR1 MNHEY, CDR2 SVGAGI. The CDR3 region is CASSRQGYEQYF. The CDR3 coding sequence is TGTGCCAGCAGCAGACAGGGCTACGAGCAGTACTTC.

This CDR3 is CAISGGYTEAFF. The CDR3 DNA follows: TGTGCCATCAGTGGCGGATACACTGAAGCTTTCTTT. The rearrangement uses TRBV10-3 and TRBJ1-1; D ambiguous. Germline lookup yields CDR1 ENHRY and CDR2 SYGVKD. There are 12 residues in the CDR3. With 4 bases removed from V and 3 bases from J, the gap between germline ends came to 6 bases.

The rearrangement links TRBV27 to TRBJ2-7; 8 nucleotides agree with TRBD1. Trimming cost V 8 bases and J 2 bases; bases outside gene matches: 2. The CDR3 loop spans 12 amino acids. Germline V CDR1 and CDR2: MNHEY, SMNVEV (reference sequence). DNA of the CDR3: TGTGCCAGCGGGACAGGAGCCTACGAGCAGTACTTC. Translated: CASGTGAYEQYF.

The sample holds one count of this clone. The CDR3 region has the DNA TGTGCCAGCAGTGTTACTAGCCTCAGCACAGATACGCAGTATTTT. Translation gives CASSVTSLSTDTQYF. The rearrangement links TRBV25-1 to TRBJ2-3, with a weak D call TRBD2 (6 bases). Germline CDR1 reads MGHDK; CDR2 reads SYGVNS. V was pared by 4 bases and J by 0 bases, with 11 bases between. There are 15 residues in the CDR3.

This rearrangement joins TRBV6-5 to TRBJ1-4; D is possibly TRBD1 (6 bases). The CDR3 is made up of 15 amino acids. Trimming removed 0 bases from V and 8 bases from J, with 13 bases in between. Germline-derived CDR1 and CDR2 are MNHEY and SVGAGI. The CDR3 spells CASSYSTGRGEKLFF. CDR3 sequence (DNA): TGTGCCAGCAGTTACTCGACAGGCCGAGGGGAAAAACTGTTTTTT.

The CDR3 spells CSGGVGTVQETQYF. CDR3 coding DNA: TGCAGCGGGGGGGTTGGTACAGTACAAGAGACCCAGTACTTC. The V gene is TRBV29-1, the J gene TRBJ2-5, with a weak D call TRBD2 (6 bases). Germline-derived CDR1 and CDR2 are SQVTM and ANQGSEA. V lost 7 bases and J 2 bases, leaving 17 bases between the germline ends. This CDR3 spans 14 amino acids.

This clone was seen more than once but under ten times. The rearrangement uses TRBV2 and TRBJ2-5; 9 bases align to TRBD2. The junction had 10 bases not matched to a gene; V was cut back by 3 bases and J by 5 bases. The CDR3 runs 16 residues. The V gene's germline CDR1 is SNHLY and CDR2 FYNNEI. The CDR3 loop is CASSDSLAGMSETQYF. For the CDR3, the DNA is TGTGCCAGCAGTGACAGTCTAGCGGGGATGTCGGAGACCCAGTACTTC.

CDR3 region: CASSVGIRGAANEKLFF. CDR3 sequence (DNA): TGTGCCAGCAGCGTAGGCATCAGAGGGGCGGCTAATGAAAAACTGTTTTTT. This chain joins TRBV9 and TRBJ1-4; a possible D gene is TRBD1 (5 bases). Germline CDR1 reads SGDLS; CDR2 reads YYNGEE. V gave up 0 bases and J gave up 3 bases, with 15 bases separating them. CDR3 size: 17 residues.

This clone was recorded only once. The chain recombines TRBV5-4 with TRBJ2-5; 7 positions agree with TRBD1. V shed 4 bases, J shed 5 bases, and the junction held 11 bases outside the gene matches. The CDR3 extends over 15 amino acids. CDR1 is SGHNT, CDR2 YYREEE, per germline (reference sequence). The CDR3 sequence is CASSQSQGVRETQYF. In DNA form, the CDR3 reads TGTGCCAGCAGCCAGAGCCAGGGGGTGAGGGAGACCCAGTACTTC.

This clone was detected only a few times. The V call is TRBV28, the J call TRBJ1-2; D perhaps matches TRBD1 (5 bases). Trimming shortened V by 8 bases and J by 2 bases, and 21 bases separated the two germline ends. This CDR3 spans 16 amino acids. The germline CDR1 and CDR2 sequences are MDHEN and SYDVKM. The CDR3 spells CASLGWGVGANYGYTF. CDR3 DNA sequence: TGTGCCAGCCTTGGATGGGGGGTAGGGGCGAACTATGGCTACACCTTC.

The J gene is TRBJ1-6, the V gene TRBV5-1, with a possible D match to TRBD1 (6 bases). Deletions cut 0 bases from V and 9 bases from J, with 13 bases between. The CDR3 extends over 15 amino acids. Germline values: CDR1 SGHRS, CDR2 YFSETQ. DNA for the CDR3: TGCGCCAGCAGCTTGGATGGGGGGGCACTTTCACCCCTCCACTTT. Encoded protein: CASSLDGGALSPLHF.

The chain recombines TRBV25-1 with TRBJ2-3; no definite D call. V gave up 3 bases and J gave up 0 bases, with 10 bases separating them. The CDR3 runs to 15 residues. Germline loops: CDR1 MGHDK, CDR2 SYGVNS. The CDR3 region has the DNA TGTGCCAGCAGTGACCCCAGGCTTAGCACAGATACGCAGTATTTT. Its translation: CASSDPRLSTDTQYF.

This rearrangement joins TRBV18 to TRBJ2-7; maybe TRBD1 (5 bases). V was shortened by 3 bases and J by 0 bases, with 6 bases between the two germline ends. CDR3 length: 13 residues. Looked up from germline, CDR1 is KGHSH and CDR2 is LQKENI. Written as DNA, the CDR3 is TGTGCCAGCTCACCGACAGTCTCCTACGAGCAGTACTTC. Translating it yields CASSPTVSYEQYF. The full variable domain, in which reference TRBV18 and TRBJ2-7 provide the parts outside the CDR3, is NAGVMQNPRHLVRRRGQEARLRCSPMKGHSHVYWYRQLPEEGLKFMVYLQKENIIDESGMPKERFSAEFPKEGPSILRIQQVVRGDSAAYFCASSPTVSYEQYFGPGTRLTVT.

CDR3 region: CASTISGTTDTQYF. Here the CDR3 DNA reads TGTGCCAGCACTATTAGCGGGACGACAGATACGCAGTATTTT. V and J are TRBV7-2 and TRBJ2-3, with 8 bases matching TRBD2. The junction had 6 bases not matched to a gene; V was cut back by 7 bases and J by 3 bases. The germline gives CDR1 SGHTA, CDR2 FQGNSA. This CDR3 is 14 amino acids long.

This rearrangement joins TRBV28 to TRBJ2-3; TRBD1 matches 8 bases. The ends lost 5 bases at V and 5 bases at J; junction bases unmatched: 12. The CDR3 covers 16 residues. The germline gives CDR1 MDHEN, CDR2 SYDVKM. CDR3 loop: CASSTRQGPKVDTQYF. CDR3 nucleotides: TGTGCCAGCAGTACACGACAGGGGCCCAAGGTAGATACGCAGTATTTT.

This clone appeared a few times. The chain carries TRBV4-1 and TRBJ1-6, with D tentatively TRBD1 (5 bases). Germline CDR1 and CDR2: MGHRA and YSYEKL. Trimming cost V 0 bases and J 0 bases, with 12 bases left between them. The CDR3 spans 18 residues. In DNA form, the CDR3 reads TGCGCCAGCAGCCAAGAATGGTGGGGCGTCTCCTATAATTCACCCCTCCACTTT. Its translation: CASSQEWWGVSYNSPLHF.

This clone was counted once. At the DNA level, this CDR3 is encoded by other sequences in the same sample as well. V is TRBV29-1 and J is TRBJ2-7; maybe TRBD2 (6 bases). The ends were cut back, 6 bases at V and 0 bases at J, with 9 bases in the middle. CDR1 and CDR2 (germline): SQVTM, ANQGSEA. The CDR3 runs to 12 residues. CDR3 residues: CSVGRGSYEQYF. Here the CDR3 DNA reads TGCAGCGTGGGGCGGGGCTCCTACGAGCAGTACTTC.

The chain uses TRBV5-4 and TRBJ2-2; 14 bases match TRBD2. Trimming cost V 4 bases and J 4 bases; bases outside gene matches: 6. The germline gives CDR1 SGHNT, CDR2 YYREEE (reference sequence). The CDR3 extends over 17 amino acids. CDR3 sequence (DNA): TGTGCCAGCAGCGACCTGACTAGCGGGAGGGCCACCGGGGAGCTGTTTTTT. Amino acid sequence: CASSDLTSGRATGELFF.

V and J are TRBV6-1 and TRBJ2-5; no clear D gene. CDR1 and CDR2 from the germline V gene are MNHNS and SASEGT. V was shortened by 5 bases and J by 1 base, with 8 bases between the two germline ends. This CDR3 contains 13 residues. Here the CDR3 reads CASSRRIQETQYF. The CDR3 DNA is TGTGCCAGCAGTCGGCGGATCCAAGAGACCCAGTACTTC.

The chain is built from TRBV4-3 and TRBJ1-4; D is undetermined. The germline gives CDR1 LGHNA, CDR2 YSLEER. The CDR3 length is 16 residues. Deletions cut 0 bases from V and 0 bases from J, with 8 bases between. The CDR3 region has the DNA TGCGCCAGCAGCCAAGAGACGGTTGCAACTAATGAAAAACTGTTTTTT. The encoded protein is CASSQETVATNEKLFF.

J is TRBJ1-3 and V is TRBV23-1; D remains ambiguous. TRBV23-1 is an ORF, and what it does is uncertain. The CDR3 runs to 14 residues. The V gene lost 1 base and the J gene lost 0 bases, with 4 bases spanning the gap. This CDR3 is CASSQYRSGNTIYF. The CDR3 DNA reads TGCGCCAGCAGTCAATACCGCTCTGGAAACACCATATATTTT.

This clone was recorded only once. The chain combines TRBV29-1 with TRBJ2-2; perhaps D is TRBD1 or TRBD2 (5 bases each). Germline assignment: CDR1 SQVTM and CDR2 ANQGSEA. V was trimmed by 7 bases and J by 6 bases, leaving 15 bases between them. The CDR3 runs to 13 residues. The CDR3 sequence is CSAGREGPGELFF. The CDR3, as DNA: TGCAGCGCGGGACGGGAAGGTCCCGGGGAGCTGTTTTTT.

CDR3 DNA: TGTGCCAGTCAACACAGTGCCAGCAATCAGCCCCAGCATTTT. The encoded protein is CASQHSASNQPQHF. J is TRBJ1-5 and V is TRBV6-1; no clear D. CDR1 and CDR2 (germline): MNHNS, SASEGT. V lost 9 bases, J lost 1 base, and 13 bases lay in between. The CDR3 runs 14 residues.

This rearrangement joins TRBV6-5 to TRBJ2-3; 8 bases agree with TRBD2. Germline CDR1 MNHEY, CDR2 SVGAGI. The CDR3 length is 16 residues. V was pared by 0 bases and J by 4 bases, with 6 bases of the junction left unmatched. In DNA, the CDR3 is TGTGCCAGCAGTTACTCGAAGTCGGGACTAGCAGATACGCAGTATTTT. This encodes CASSYSKSGLADTQYF.

This chain connects TRBV2 to TRBJ1-5; 10 nucleotides agree with TRBD1. Germline V gene sequence: CDR1 SNHLY, CDR2 FYNNEI. This CDR3 has 18 residues. J was trimmed by 0 bases and V by 8 bases; bases with no gene match: 13. CDR3 DNA: TGTGCCAGCGAGCCGGGACAGGGGAAAGGGTATAGCAATCAGCCCCAGCATTTT. Amino acids: CASEPGQGKGYSNQPQHF.

This chain joins TRBV4-3 and TRBJ2-7, with D unclear. Germline V gives CDR1 LGHNA, CDR2 YSLEER. V lost 0 bases and J lost 4, with 7 bases in between. This CDR3 spans 13 amino acids. The CDR3 nucleotides read TGCGCCAGCAGCCAAGATGTCGGGTACGAGCAGTACTTC. This codes for CASSQDVGYEQYF.

The gene calls are TRBV9 and TRBJ1-2; 8 positions match TRBD1. CDR3 length: 14 residues. The germline gives CDR1 SGDLS, CDR2 YYNGEE. V shed 3 bases and J 5 bases; nucleotides not matched to a gene: 6. The CDR3 here is CASSGTGYLYGYTF. CDR3 sequence (DNA): TGTGCCAGCAGCGGGACAGGGTATCTTTATGGCTACACCTTC.